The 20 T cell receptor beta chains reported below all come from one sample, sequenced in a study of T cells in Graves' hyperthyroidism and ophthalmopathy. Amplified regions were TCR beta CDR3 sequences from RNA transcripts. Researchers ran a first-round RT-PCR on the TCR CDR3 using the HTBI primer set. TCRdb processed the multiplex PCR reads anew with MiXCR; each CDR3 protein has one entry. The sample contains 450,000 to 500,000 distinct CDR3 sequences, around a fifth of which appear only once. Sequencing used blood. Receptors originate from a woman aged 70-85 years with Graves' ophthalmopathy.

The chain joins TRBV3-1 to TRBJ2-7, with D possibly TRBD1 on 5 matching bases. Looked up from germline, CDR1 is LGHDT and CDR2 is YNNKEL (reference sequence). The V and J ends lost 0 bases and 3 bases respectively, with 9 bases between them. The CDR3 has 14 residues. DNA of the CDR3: TGTGCCAGCAGCCAAGATTACAGGTTCTACGAGCAGTACTTC. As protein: CASSQDYRFYEQYF.

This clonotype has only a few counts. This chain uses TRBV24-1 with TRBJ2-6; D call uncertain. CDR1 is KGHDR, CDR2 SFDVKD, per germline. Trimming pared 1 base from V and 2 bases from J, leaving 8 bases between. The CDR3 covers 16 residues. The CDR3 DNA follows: TGTGCCACCAGTGATTTTCTCGGTACTGGGGCCAACGTCCTGACTTTC. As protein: CATSDFLGTGANVLTF.

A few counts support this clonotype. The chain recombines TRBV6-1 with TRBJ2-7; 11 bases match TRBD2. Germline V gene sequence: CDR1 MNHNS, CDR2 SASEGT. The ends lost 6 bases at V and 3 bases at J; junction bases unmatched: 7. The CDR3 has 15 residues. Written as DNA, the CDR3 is TGTGCCAGCAGGGCGCTAGCGGGAGGTAACTACGAGCAGTACTTC. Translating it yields CASRALAGGNYEQYF.

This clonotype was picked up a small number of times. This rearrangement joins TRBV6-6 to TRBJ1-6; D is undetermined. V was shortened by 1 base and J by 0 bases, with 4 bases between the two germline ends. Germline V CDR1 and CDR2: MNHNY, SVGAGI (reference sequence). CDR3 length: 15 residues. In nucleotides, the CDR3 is TGTGCCAGCAGTTACTTGAGCTCCTATAATTCACCCCTCCACTTT. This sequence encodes CASSYLSSYNSPLHF.

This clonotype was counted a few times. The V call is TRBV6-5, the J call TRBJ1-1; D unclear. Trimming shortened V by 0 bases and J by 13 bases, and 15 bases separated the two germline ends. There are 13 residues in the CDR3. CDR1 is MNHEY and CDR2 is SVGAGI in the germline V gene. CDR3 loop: CASSYSRDRRGFF. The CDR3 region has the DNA TGTGCCAGCAGTTACTCGAGAGACCGCCGGGGTTTCTTT.

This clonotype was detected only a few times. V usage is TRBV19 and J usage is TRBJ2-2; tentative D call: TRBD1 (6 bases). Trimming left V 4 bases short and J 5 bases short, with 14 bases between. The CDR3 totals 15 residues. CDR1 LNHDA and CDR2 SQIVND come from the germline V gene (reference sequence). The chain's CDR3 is CASSRAWGQTGELFF. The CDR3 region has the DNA TGTGCCAGTAGTAGGGCATGGGGGCAAACCGGGGAGCTGTTTTTT.

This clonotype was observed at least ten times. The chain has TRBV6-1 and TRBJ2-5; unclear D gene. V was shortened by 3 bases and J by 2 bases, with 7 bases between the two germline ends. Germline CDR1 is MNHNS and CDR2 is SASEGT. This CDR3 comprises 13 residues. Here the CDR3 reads CASSEQKQETQYF. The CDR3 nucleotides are TGTGCCAGCAGTGAGCAGAAGCAAGAGACCCAGTACTTC.

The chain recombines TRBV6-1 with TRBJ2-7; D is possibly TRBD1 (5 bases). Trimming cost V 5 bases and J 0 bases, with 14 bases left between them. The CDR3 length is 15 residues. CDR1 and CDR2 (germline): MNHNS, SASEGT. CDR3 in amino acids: CASSTPRQSSYEQYF. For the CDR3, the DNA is TGTGCCAGCAGTACCCCCCGACAGAGCTCCTACGAGCAGTACTTC.

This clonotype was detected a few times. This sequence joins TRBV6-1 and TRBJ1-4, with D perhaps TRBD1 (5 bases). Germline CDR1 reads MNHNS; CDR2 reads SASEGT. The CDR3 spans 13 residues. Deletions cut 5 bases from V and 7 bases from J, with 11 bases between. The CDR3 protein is CASSLPGFEKLFF. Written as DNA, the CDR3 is TGTGCCAGCAGTTTGCCAGGGTTTGAAAAACTGTTTTTT.

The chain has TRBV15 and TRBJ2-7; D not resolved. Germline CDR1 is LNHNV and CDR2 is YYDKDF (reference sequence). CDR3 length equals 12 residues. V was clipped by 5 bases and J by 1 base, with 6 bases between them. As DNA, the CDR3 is TGTGCCACCAGCCCCGGGTCCTACGAGCAGTACTTC. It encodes CATSPGSYEQYF.

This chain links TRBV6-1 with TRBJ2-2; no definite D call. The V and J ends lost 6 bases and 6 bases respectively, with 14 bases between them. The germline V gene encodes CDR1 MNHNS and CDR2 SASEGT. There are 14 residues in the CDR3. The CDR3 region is CASSPRSRSGELFF. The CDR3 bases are TGTGCCAGCAGCCCCCGGTCGCGGTCCGGGGAGCTGTTTTTT.

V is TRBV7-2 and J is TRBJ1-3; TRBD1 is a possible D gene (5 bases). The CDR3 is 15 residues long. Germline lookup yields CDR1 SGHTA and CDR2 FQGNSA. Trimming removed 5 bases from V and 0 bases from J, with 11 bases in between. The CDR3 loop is CASSPGHFSGNTIYF. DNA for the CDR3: TGTGCCAGCAGCCCAGGACATTTCTCTGGAAACACCATATATTTT. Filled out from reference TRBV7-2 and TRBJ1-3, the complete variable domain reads GAGVSQSPSNKVTEKGKDVELRCDPISGHTALYWYRQSLGQGLEFLIYFQGNSAPDKSGLPSDRFSAERTGGSVSTLTIQRTQQEDSAVYLCASSPGHFSGNTIYFGEGSWLTVV.

The CDR3 protein is CASSLQGRSETQYF. The CDR3 region has the DNA TGTGCCAGCAGTTTACAGGGGCGTAGCGAGACCCAGTACTTC. The chain joins TRBV12-3 or TRBV12-4 to TRBJ2-5; the D gene is possibly TRBD1 (6 bases). The CDR3 length is 14 residues. The ends were cut back, 2 bases at V and 5 bases at J, with 12 bases in the middle.

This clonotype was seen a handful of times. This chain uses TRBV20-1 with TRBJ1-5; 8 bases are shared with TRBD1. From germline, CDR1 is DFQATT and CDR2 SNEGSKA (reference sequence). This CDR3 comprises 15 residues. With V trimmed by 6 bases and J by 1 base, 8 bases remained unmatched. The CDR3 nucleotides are TGCAGTGCGGGAAGGACAGGGAGCAGCAATCAGCCCCAGCATTTT. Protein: CSAGRTGSSNQPQHF.

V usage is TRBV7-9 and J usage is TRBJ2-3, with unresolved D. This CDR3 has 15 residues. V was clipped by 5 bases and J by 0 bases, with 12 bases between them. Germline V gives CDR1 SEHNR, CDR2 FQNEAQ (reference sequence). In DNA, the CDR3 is TGTGCCAGCAGCCCCAGATCAACTAGCACAGATACGCAGTATTTT. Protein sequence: CASSPRSTSTDTQYF.

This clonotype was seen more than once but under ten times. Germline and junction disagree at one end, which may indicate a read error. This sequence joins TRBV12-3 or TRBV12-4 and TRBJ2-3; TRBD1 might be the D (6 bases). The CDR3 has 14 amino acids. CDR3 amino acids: CASSNTGYTGTQYF. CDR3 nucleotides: TGTGCCAGCAGCAATACAGGGTACACAGGTACGCAGTATTTT.

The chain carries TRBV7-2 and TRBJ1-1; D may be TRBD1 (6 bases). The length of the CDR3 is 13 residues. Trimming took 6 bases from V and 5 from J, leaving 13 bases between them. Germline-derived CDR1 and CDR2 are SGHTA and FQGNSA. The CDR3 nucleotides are TGTGCCAGCAGACAAGTAGGGGGGACTGAAGCTTTCTTT. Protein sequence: CASRQVGGTEAFF.

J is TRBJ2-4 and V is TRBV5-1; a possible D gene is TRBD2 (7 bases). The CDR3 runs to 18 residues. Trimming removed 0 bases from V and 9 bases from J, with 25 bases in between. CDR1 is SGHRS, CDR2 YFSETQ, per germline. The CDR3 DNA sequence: TGCGCCAGCAGCTTGGACAGGGACCTCGGCGGGAGTCCGGGCATTCAGTACTTC. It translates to CASSLDRDLGGSPGIQYF. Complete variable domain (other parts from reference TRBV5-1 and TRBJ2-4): KAGVTQTPRYLIKTRGQQVTLSCSPISGHRSVSWYQQTPGQGLQFLFEYFSETQRNKGNFPGRFSGRQFSNSRSEMNVSTLELGDSALYLCASSLDRDLGGSPGIQYFGAGTRLSVL.

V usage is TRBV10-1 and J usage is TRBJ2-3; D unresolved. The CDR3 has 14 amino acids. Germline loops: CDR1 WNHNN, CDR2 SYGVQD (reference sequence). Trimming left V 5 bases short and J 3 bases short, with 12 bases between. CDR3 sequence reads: CASSFQSGTDTQYF. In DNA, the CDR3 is TGCGCCAGCAGTTTCCAGAGTGGAACAGATACGCAGTATTTT.

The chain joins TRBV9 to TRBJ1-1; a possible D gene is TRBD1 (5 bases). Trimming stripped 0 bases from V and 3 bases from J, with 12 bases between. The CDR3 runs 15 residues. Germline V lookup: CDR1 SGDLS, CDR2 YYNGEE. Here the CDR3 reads CASSVAGGSHTEAFF. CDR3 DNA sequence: TGTGCCAGCAGCGTAGCTGGGGGATCGCACACTGAAGCTTTCTTT.